This T cell receptor beta chain was sequenced during a study of graft-versus-host responses after intestinal transplantation. Study context: Multivisceral, liver-intestinal, or isolated intestinal transplants were given to recipients.

TCRdb's copy holds only in-frame clones and misses some; the assay was immunoSEQ multiplex PCR. The sample has 80,000 to 100,000 clones, 80% to 95% seen once. The CDR3 runs 14 residues. CDR1 is LGHNA and CDR2 is YNFKEQ in the germline V gene. After removal of 6 bases from V and 5 bases from J, the junction contained 8 bases not matched to a gene. Remarks on this clone: Its target is not known.

General study findings and limits: Graft-donor T cell macrochimerism coincided with high graft-versus-host to host-versus-graft clonal ratios in allografts.

The source material was unstimulated CD4+ T cells sorted from spleen or lymph node cells, sampled before intestinal transplant. The receptor was derived from a human donor who received an intestinal transplant. This rearrangement joins TRBV4-2 to TRBJ1-2; TRBD1 agrees at 8 bases. CDR3 region: CASRPTGGGYGYTF. CDR3 nucleotide sequence: TGTGCCAGCAGGCCTACAGGGGGTGGTTATGGCTACACCTTC.